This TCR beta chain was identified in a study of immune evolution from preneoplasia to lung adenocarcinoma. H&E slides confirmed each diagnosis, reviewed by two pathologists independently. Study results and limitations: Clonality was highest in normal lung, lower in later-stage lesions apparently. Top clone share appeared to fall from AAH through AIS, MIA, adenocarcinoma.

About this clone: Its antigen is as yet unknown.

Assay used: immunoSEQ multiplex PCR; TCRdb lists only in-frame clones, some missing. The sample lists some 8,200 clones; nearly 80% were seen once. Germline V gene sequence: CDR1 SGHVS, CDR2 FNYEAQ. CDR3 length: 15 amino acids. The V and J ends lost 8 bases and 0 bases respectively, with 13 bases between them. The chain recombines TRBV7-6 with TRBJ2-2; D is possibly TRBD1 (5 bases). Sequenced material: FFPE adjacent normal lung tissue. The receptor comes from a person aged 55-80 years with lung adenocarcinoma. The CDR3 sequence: CASGSGPSNTGELFF. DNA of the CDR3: TGTGCCAGCGGGTCAGGGCCATCGAACACCGGGGAGCTGTTTTTT.